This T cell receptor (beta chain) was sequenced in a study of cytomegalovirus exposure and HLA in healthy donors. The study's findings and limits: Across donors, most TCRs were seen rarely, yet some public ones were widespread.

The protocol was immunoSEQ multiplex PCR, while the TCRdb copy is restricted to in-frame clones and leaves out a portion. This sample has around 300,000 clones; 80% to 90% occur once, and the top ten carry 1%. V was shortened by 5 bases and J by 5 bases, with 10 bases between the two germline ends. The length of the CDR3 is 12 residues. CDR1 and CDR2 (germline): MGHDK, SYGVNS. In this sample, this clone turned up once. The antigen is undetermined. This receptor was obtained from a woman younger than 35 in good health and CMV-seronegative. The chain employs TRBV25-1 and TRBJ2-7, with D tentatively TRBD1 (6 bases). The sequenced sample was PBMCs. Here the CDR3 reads CASSPTGNEQYF. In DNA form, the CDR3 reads TGTGCCAGCAGTCCCACAGGGAACGAGCAGTACTTC.